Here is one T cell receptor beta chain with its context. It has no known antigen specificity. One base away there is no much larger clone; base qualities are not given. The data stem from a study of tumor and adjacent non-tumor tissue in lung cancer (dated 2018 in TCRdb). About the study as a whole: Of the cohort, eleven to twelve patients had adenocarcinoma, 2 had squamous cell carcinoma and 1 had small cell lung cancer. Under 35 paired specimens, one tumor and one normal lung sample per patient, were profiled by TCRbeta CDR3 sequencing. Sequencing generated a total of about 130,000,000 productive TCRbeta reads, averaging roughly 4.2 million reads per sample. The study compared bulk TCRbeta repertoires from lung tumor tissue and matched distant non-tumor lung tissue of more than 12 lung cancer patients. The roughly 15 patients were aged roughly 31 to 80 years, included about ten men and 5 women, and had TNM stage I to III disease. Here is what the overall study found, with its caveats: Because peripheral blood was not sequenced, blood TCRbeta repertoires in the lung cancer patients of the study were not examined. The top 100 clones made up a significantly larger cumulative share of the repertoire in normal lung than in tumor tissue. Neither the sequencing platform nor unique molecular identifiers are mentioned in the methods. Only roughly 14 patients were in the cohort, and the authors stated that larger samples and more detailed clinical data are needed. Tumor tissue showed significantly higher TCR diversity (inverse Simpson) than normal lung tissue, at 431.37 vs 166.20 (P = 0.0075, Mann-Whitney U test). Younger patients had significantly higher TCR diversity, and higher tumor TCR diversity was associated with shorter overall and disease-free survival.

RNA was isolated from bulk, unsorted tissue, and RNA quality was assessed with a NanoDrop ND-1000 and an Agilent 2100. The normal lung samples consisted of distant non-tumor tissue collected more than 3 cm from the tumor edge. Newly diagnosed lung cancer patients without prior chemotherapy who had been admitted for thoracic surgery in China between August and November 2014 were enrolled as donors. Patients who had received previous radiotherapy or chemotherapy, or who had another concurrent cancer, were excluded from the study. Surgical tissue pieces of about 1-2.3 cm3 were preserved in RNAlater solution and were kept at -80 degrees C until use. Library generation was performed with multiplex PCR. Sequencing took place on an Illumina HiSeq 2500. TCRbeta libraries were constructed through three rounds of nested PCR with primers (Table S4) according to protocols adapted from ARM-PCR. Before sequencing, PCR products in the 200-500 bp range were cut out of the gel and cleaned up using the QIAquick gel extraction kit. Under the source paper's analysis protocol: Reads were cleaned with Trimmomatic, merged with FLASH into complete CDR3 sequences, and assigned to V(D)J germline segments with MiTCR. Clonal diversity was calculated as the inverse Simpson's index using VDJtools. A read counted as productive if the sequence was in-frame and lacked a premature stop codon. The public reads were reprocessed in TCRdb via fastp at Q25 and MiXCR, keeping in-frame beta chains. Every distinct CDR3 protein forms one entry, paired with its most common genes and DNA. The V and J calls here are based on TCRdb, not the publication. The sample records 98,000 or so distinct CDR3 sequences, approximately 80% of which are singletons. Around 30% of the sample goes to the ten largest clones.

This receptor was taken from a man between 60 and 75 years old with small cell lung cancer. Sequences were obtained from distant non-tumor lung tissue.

The sequenced DNA: TGTGCCAGCACTGCCCCCACGATGGGGGTGGGTGGCGAGACCCAGTACTTC. The resulting protein is CASTAPTMGVGGETQYF. The chain is assembled from TRBV12-3 or TRBV12-4 and TRBJ2-5; the D segment is perhaps TRBD1 or TRBD2, each sharing 5 matched bases. Counted from cysteine to phenylalanine, this CDR3 has 17 amino acids. The DNA shown is the 51-base CDR3, in frame from base 1. The junction shows trimming of 7 bases on V and 5 bases on J, plus 26 bases between the germline ends.